Below are 7 T cell receptor gamma chains sequenced from a single sample in a study of Vδ1+ human thymocytes. Study-level points and caveats: Thymic TRG and TRD repertoires appeared highly polyclonal.

Sequences come from RNA converted to cDNA by reverse transcription. Multiplex PCR used pooled V-gene forward primers and a constant-region reverse primer to amplify CDR3s. TCRdb ran CATT on the multiplex PCR reads. In the table there are some 6,100 gamma-chain clones, approximately 42% of which are singletons. These receptors' targets are unknown. The sample comprised Vdelta1+ gamma-delta thymocytes from the thymus. Documented subset: FACS-sorted CD3+ TCRalphabeta- TCRVdelta1+ TCRVdelta2- thymocytes. The receptors were gathered from a boy less than two years old who had congenital heart surgery.

A few counts support this clone. The rearrangement joins TRGV5 to TRGJP2. The J gene is absent in TCRdb and was assigned here via DNA matching to germline. This CDR3 is built from 15 residues. The V gene end was trimmed by 1 base and the J gene end by 2 bases; junction bases not matched to a gene: 4. Germline V CDR1 and CDR2: VINAFY, YDVSNSKD. The CDR3 nucleotides read TGTGCCACCTGGGACAGACAAAGTAGTGATTGGATCAAGACGTTT. Translating it yields CATWDRQSSDWIKTF.

The rearrangement links TRGV8 to TRGJ1 or TRGJ2. No J segment appears in TCRdb, so it was assigned here by matching the sequence to germline. Germline V gene data show CDR1 as VENAVY and CDR2 as YDSYNSRV. This CDR3 comprises 13 residues. Trimming removed 4 bases from V and 12 bases from J; junction bases left unmatched: 15. CDR3 sequence (DNA): TGTGCCACCTGGGACTGGGCCCTTCGGGGGAAACTCTTT. Protein: CATWDWALRGKLF.

This chain connects TRGV8 to TRGJ1 or TRGJ2. The J gene, left out of TCRdb, was set here by checking the DNA against germline. Germline CDR1 and CDR2: VENAVY and YDSYNSRV. The CDR3 has 11 residues. V lost 2 bases and J lost 11; bases outside the gene matches: 6. The DNA of the CDR3 is TGTGCCACCTGGGATAAAAAAGAGAAACTCTTT. Protein: CATWDKKEKLF.

This sequence joins TRGV3 and TRGJ1 or TRGJ2. Since TCRdb gives no J gene, matching the DNA to germline was used here to assign it. Germline CDR1 reads VTNTFY; CDR2 reads YDVSTARD (reference sequence). The CDR3 sequence is 13 residues long. V trimming: 0 bases; J trimming: 8 bases; junction bases outside the gene matches: 7. CDR3 protein: CATWDRLRNKKLF. For the CDR3, the DNA is TGTGCCACCTGGGACAGGCTTCGGAATAAGAAACTCTTT.

The chain links TRGV9 to TRGJ1 or TRGJ2. The J gene is not listed in TCRdb, so it was assigned here from a DNA match to germline. The CDR3 sequence is 12 residues long. CDR1 and CDR2 from the germline V gene are GITISATS and ISYDGTV (reference sequence). The ends lost 8 bases at V and 9 bases at J; junction bases unmatched: 13. The CDR3 coding sequence is TGTGCCTTGTTGCCTGAGCCTAGTAAGAAACTCTTT. Translated, it gives CALLPEPSKKLF.

This clone was observed a handful of times. This chain connects TRGV5 to TRGJ1 or TRGJ2. Per the germline V gene, CDR1 is VINAFY and CDR2 is YDVSNSKD. J gave up 6 bases and V 1 base, and 6 bases lay outside the gene matches. This CDR3 is built from 13 residues. CDR3 DNA sequence: TGTGCCACCTGGGACAGAAAAATTTATAAGAAACTCTTT. Its translation is CATWDRKIYKKLF.

This clone was detected only a few times. The rearrangement joins TRGV4 to TRGJ1 or TRGJ2. This CDR3 region has 11 residues. Trimming took 3 bases from V and 10 from J; bases not matched to a gene: 6. CDR1 is EGSTGY, CDR2 YDSYTSSV, per germline. The CDR3 is CATWDWVKKLF. DNA for the CDR3: TGTGCCACCTGGGATTGGGTGAAGAAACTCTTT.